The T cell receptor beta chain under discussion was sequenced for a study of OX40 agonist ivuxolimab in advanced cancers. In the study overall: In three patients, partial responses were observed, one with hepatocellular carcinoma and two with cutaneous melanoma.

Assay used: immunoSEQ multiplex PCR; TCRdb lists only in-frame clones, some missing. This table has 70,000 to 95,000 clones, roughly nine tenths appearing once. In germline, CDR1 is SGHAT, CDR2 FQDESV (reference sequence). The CDR3 has 13 residues. Trimming took 6 bases from V and 7 from J; bases not matched to a gene: 5. The chain joins TRBV11-1 to TRBJ2-1; TRBD1 matches at 8 bases. The receptor was derived from an adult with an advanced solid tumor such as melanoma, head and neck, liver or kidney cancer. Here the sequenced sample was CD4+ or CD8+ T cells sorted from blood, taken in a trial of the OX40 agonist ivuxolimab. The CDR3 loop reads CASRLTGGNEQFF. The CDR3 nucleotides are TGTGCCAGCAGACTAACAGGGGGGAATGAGCAGTTCTTC.